The 18 T cell receptor beta chains given below trace back to one sample, sequenced in a study of blood T cell repertoires in COVID-19. The data were produced by immunoSEQ multiplex PCR, yet TCRdb's version contains in-frame clones alone and is incomplete. The sample has hundreds of thousands of clones; approximately 91% are singletons. What was sequenced was PBMCs or T cells enriched from blood (not recorded which). Receptor source: a middle-aged woman who had recovered from COVID-19.

The gene calls are TRBV12-5 and TRBJ2-1; D may be TRBD2 (6 bases). V lost 4 bases to trimming and J lost 7 bases, with 8 bases between them. Germline V CDR1 and CDR2: LGHNT, FRNRAP. This CDR3 is built from 12 residues. CDR3 sequence (DNA): TGTGCTAGTGGTTCTCGGGGGAATGAGCAGTTCTTC. Translating gives CASGSRGNEQFF.

This chain connects TRBV27 to TRBJ2-7; 8 bases map to TRBD2. This CDR3 region has 15 residues. CDR1 and CDR2 from the germline V gene are MNHEY and SMNVEV (reference sequence). V lost 5 bases, J lost 5 bases, and 11 bases stayed unmatched. CDR3 protein: CASSPHEGTRHEQYF. DNA of the CDR3: TGTGCCAGCAGTCCCCATGAGGGGACTAGGCACGAGCAGTACTTC.

A few counts support this clone. The V call is TRBV5-1, the J call TRBJ2-2, with 10 nucleotides matching TRBD2. Germline V CDR1 and CDR2: SGHRS, YFSETQ. V lost 7 bases, J lost 6 bases, and 9 bases stayed unmatched. This CDR3 comprises 15 residues. The CDR3 protein is CASSLLAGVAGELFF. The CDR3 DNA reads as TGCGCCAGCTCTCTCCTAGCGGGGGTCGCCGGGGAGCTGTTTTTT.

This chain connects TRBV11-2 to TRBJ2-5; D not certain. CDR1 is SGHAT, CDR2 FQNNGV, per germline. Trimming removed 6 bases from V and 2 bases from J, with 16 bases in between. This CDR3 region has 15 residues. CDR3 nucleotides: TGTGCCAGCAGTCGTATGGTGGAACAGCAAGAGACCCAGTACTTC. Translated: CASSRMVEQQETQYF.

The rearrangement links TRBV3-1 (or the pseudogene TRBV3-2) to TRBJ2-1, with TRBD1 matching 8 bases. CDR3 length equals 11 residues. V lost 11 bases and J lost 8; bases outside the gene matches: 5. Germline values: CDR1 LGHDT, CDR2 YNNKEL (reference sequence). This CDR3 is CAFGQGYEQFF. The CDR3 DNA reads TGTGCCTTCGGACAGGGATATGAGCAGTTCTTC.

The genes are TRBV29-1 and TRBJ1-2, with 7 positions matching TRBD1. The CDR3 spans 12 residues. Germline CDR1 SQVTM, CDR2 ANQGSEA. The junction had 2 bases not matched to a gene; V was cut back by 0 bases and J by 7 bases. In DNA form, the CDR3 reads TGCAGCGTTGAAGAGGGACAGAGTGGCTACACCTTC. Protein: CSVEEGQSGYTF.

The V gene is TRBV27, the J gene TRBJ2-3; 13 bases are a match to TRBD2. This CDR3 comprises 15 residues. V trimming: 7 bases; J trimming: 8 bases; junction bases outside the gene matches: 9. The germline V gene encodes CDR1 MNHEY and CDR2 SMNVEV (reference sequence). CDR3 amino acids: CASTIGGLAGITQYF. In nucleotides, the CDR3 is TGTGCCAGCACCATCGGGGGACTAGCGGGAATTACGCAGTATTTT.

The CDR3 DNA sequence: TGTGCCAGCAGCCCCGGACAGGGGGATGAAGCTTTCTTT. As protein: CASSPGQGDEAFF. The J gene is TRBJ1-1, the V gene TRBV5-4; the match to TRBD1 covers 10 bases. Germline assignment: CDR1 SGHNT and CDR2 YYREEE (reference sequence). V was pared by 4 bases and J by 7 bases, with 4 bases of the junction left unmatched. This CDR3 has 13 amino acids.

The rearrangement uses TRBV7-2 and TRBJ2-5; D perhaps matches TRBD1 (5 bases). CDR3 length: 14 amino acids. Trimming cost V 6 bases and J 2 bases, with 13 bases left between them. Germline lookup yields CDR1 SGHTA and CDR2 FQGNSA. This CDR3 is CASSRDRSQETQYF. Here the CDR3 DNA reads TGTGCCAGCAGTCGCGACAGAAGTCAAGAGACCCAGTACTTC. Full variable domain (remainder filled in from reference TRBV7-2 and TRBJ2-5): GAGVSQSPSNKVTEKGKDVELRCDPISGHTALYWYRQSLGQGLEFLIYFQGNSAPDKSGLPSDRFSAERTGGSVSTLTIQRTQQEDSAVYLCASSRDRSQETQYFGPGTRLLVL.

The rearrangement joins TRBV7-8 to TRBJ1-2, with 8 bases identical to TRBD1. The CDR3 sequence is 16 residues long. V lost 5 bases, J lost 6 bases, and 14 bases stayed unmatched. Germline lookup yields CDR1 SGHVS and CDR2 FQNEAQ. The CDR3 sequence is CASSRAGQGGRDGYTF. CDR3 nucleotides: TGTGCCAGCAGCCGAGCTGGACAGGGAGGAAGGGATGGCTACACCTTC.

The rearrangement uses TRBV7-2 and TRBJ2-7; 10 bases fit TRBD2. The germline V gene encodes CDR1 SGHTA and CDR2 FQGNSA. The CDR3 loop spans 15 amino acids. V was clipped by 5 bases and J by 5 bases; unmatched bases: 9. The CDR3 is CASSRTGLAGDEQYF. The CDR3 DNA reads as TGTGCCAGCAGCCGGACAGGCCTAGCGGGGGACGAGCAGTACTTC.

V and J are TRBV7-3 and TRBJ2-2; D possibly corresponds to TRBD2 (6 bases). V lost 6 bases, J lost 6 bases, and 14 bases lay in between. The germline V gene has CDR1 SGHTA and CDR2 FQGTGA. The CDR3 spans 14 residues. CDR3: CASRRVAGSGELFF. The CDR3 region has the DNA TGTGCCAGCAGAAGGGTTGCGGGATCCGGGGAGCTGTTTTTT.

The chain has TRBV28 and TRBJ2-7; possibly TRBD2 for D (5 bases). The CDR3 is 14 amino acids. Germline CDR1 and CDR2: MDHEN and SYDVKM. Trimming cost V 4 bases and J 2 bases, with 12 bases left between them. CDR3 in DNA: TGTGCCAGCAGTTCCTCACCCGGGACCTACGAGCAGTACTTC. The encoded protein is CASSSSPGTYEQYF. Full variable domain (remainder filled in from reference TRBV28 and TRBJ2-7): DVKVTQSSRYLVKRTGEKVFLECVQDMDHENMFWYRQDPGLGLRLIYFSYDVKMKEKGDIPEGYSVSREKKERFSLILESASTNQTSMYLCASSSSPGTYEQYFGPGTRLTVT.

CDR3 loop: CASSLGTASDTEAFF. Here the CDR3 DNA reads TGTGCCAGCAGCCTCGGGACAGCCTCTGACACTGAAGCTTTCTTT. V and J are TRBV4-2 and TRBJ1-1; 7 bases map to TRBD1. V lost 4 bases, J lost 3 bases, and 8 bases stayed unmatched. The CDR3 length is 15 residues. Per germline, CDR1 LGHNA and CDR2 YNFKEQ.

This rearrangement joins TRBV7-9 to TRBJ1-2; D is unresolved. Germline CDR1 and CDR2: SEHNR and FQNEAQ (reference sequence). V lost 3 bases and J 8 bases, leaving 10 bases between the germline ends. CDR3 size: 12 residues. Here the CDR3 DNA reads TGTGCCAGCAGCTTCGTACAAACCGGCTACACCTTC. Encoded protein: CASSFVQTGYTF.

The rearrangement joins TRBV11-2 to TRBJ2-3; 10 bases fit TRBD2. Germline V gives CDR1 SGHAT, CDR2 FQNNGV. V was pared by 3 bases and J by 5 bases, with 5 bases of the junction left unmatched. The CDR3 sequence is 15 residues long. Written as DNA, the CDR3 is TGTGCCAGCAGCTTTCTAGCGGGAGCTCTAGATACGCAGTATTTT. Protein sequence: CASSFLAGALDTQYF.

This chain uses TRBV24-1 with TRBJ2-3, with TRBD2 matching 9 bases. The CDR3 is made up of 14 amino acids. V was pared by 9 bases and J by 3 bases, with 6 bases of the junction left unmatched. Germline V gene lookup returns CDR1 KGHDR and CDR2 SFDVKD. The CDR3 spells CATRGTSRTDTQYF. CDR3 sequence (DNA): TGTGCCACCCGAGGGACTAGCAGGACAGATACGCAGTATTTT.

This rearrangement joins TRBV18 to TRBJ2-1, with a possible D match to TRBD1 (5 bases). With 1 base removed from V and 6 bases from J, the gap between germline ends came to 13 bases. This CDR3 region has 15 residues. Looked up from germline, CDR1 is KGHSH and CDR2 is LQKENI. CDR3 loop: CASSPLGPGSNEQFF. Written as DNA, the CDR3 is TGTGCCAGCTCACCACTGGGGCCTGGGTCCAATGAGCAGTTCTTC.